This T cell receptor beta chain comes out of a study of blood T cell repertoires in COVID-19. Study-wide context: Samples representing acute and convalescent COVID-19 were sourced from the United States, Italy and Spain. T cells, B-cell-depleted T cells, or PBMCs supplied cDNA or gDNA.

Using immunoSEQ multiplex PCR, the repertoire was profiled, and TCRdb retains in-frame clones only, with some absent. The table lists some 180,000 clones, around 82% of them singletons. Sequencing was carried out using peripheral blood. The sequence was collected from a woman aged 70-85 years who had recovered from COVID-19.

The CDR3 DNA sequence: TGTGCCACCACCGGGACTAGCGGGAGTGGAGAGACCCAGTACTTC. It encodes CATTGTSGSGETQYF. The chain combines TRBV24-1 with TRBJ2-5; 14 nucleotides match TRBD2. The CDR3 contains 15 residues. The V gene's germline CDR1 is KGHDR and CDR2 SFDVKD. V lost 8 bases to trimming and J lost 4 bases; unmatched junction nucleotides: 5.